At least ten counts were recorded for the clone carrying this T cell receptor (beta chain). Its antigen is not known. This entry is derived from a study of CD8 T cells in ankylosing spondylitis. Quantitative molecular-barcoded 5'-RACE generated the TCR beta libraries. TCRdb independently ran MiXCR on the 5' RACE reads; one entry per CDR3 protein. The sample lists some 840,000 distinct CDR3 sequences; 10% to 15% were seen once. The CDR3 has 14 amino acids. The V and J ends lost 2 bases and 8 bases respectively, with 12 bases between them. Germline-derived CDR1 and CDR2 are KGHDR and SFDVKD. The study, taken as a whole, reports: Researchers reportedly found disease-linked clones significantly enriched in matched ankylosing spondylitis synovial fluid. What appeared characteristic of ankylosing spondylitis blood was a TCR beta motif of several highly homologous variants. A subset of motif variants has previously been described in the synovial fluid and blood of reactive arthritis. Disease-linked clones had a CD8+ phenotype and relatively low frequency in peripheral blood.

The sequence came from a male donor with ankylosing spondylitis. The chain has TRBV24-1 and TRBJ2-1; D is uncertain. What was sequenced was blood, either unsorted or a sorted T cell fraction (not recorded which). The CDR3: CATSDWRPGDEQFF. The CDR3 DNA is TGTGCCACCAGTGATTGGCGACCCGGCGATGAGCAGTTCTTC.